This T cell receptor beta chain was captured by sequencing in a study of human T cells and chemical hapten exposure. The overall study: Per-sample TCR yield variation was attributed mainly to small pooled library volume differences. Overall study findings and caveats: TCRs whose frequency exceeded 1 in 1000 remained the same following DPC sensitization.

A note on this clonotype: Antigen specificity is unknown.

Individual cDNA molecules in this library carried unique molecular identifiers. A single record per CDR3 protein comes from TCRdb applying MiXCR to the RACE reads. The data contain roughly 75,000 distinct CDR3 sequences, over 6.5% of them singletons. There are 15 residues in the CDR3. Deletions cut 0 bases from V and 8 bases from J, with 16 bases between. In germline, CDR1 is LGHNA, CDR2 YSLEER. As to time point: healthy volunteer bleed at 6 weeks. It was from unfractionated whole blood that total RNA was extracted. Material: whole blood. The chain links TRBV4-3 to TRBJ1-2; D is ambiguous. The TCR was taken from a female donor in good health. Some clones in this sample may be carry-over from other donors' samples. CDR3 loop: CASSQDIRNIYGYTF. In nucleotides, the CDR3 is TGCGCCAGCAGCCAAGATATAAGGAACATCTACGGCTACACCTTC.